These 9 T cell receptor beta chains came from one sample sequenced in a study of Graves' ophthalmopathy and Graves' hyperthyroidism. Amplification from RNA transcripts yielded the TCR beta CDR3 regions. Second-round multiplex PCR came after first-round RT-PCR with HTBI primers. TCRdb analysed the multiplex PCR reads with MiXCR anew, one entry per CDR3 protein. The sample lists a few hundred thousand distinct CDR3 sequences, just over 15% seen once, with about 7.3% in the top ten. The material sequenced was peripheral blood. These receptor sequences come from a woman in her late teens or twenties with stable Graves' hyperthyroidism.

The chain links TRBV7-2 to TRBJ2-7; TRBD1 matches at 7 bases. Germline V gene data show CDR1 as SGHTA and CDR2 as FQGNSA. The CDR3 runs to 14 residues. The V segment lost 2 bases and the J segment 4 bases; nucleotides outside the gene matches: 5. Here the CDR3 reads CASSLYGTAYEQYF. The CDR3 nucleotides read TGTGCCAGCAGCTTATATGGGACAGCTTACGAGCAGTACTTC.

The V gene is TRBV19, the J gene TRBJ1-1, with D possibly matching TRBD1 (6 bases). The CDR3 is made up of 15 amino acids. The germline CDR1 and CDR2 sequences are LNHDA and SQIVND (reference sequence). V lost 3 bases to trimming and J lost 6 bases, with 17 bases between them. The DNA of the CDR3 is TGTGCCAGTAGTATTGAGGCAGGGGCTGTCGCTGAAGCTTTCTTT. This sequence encodes CASSIEAGAVAEAFF.

This clonotype came up many times. This chain links TRBV9 with TRBJ1-3, with a tentative D call TRBD1 (5 bases). The germline V gene encodes CDR1 SGDLS and CDR2 YYNGEE. This CDR3 region has 16 residues. V dropped 2 bases and J dropped 0 bases, with 12 bases sitting between them. Here the CDR3 reads CASSVGAPISGNTIYF. CDR3 DNA: TGTGCCAGCAGCGTCGGGGCCCCCATCTCTGGAAACACCATATATTTT.

This clonotype has just a few counts. This chain joins TRBV19 and TRBJ1-1; TRBD1 agrees at 8 bases. This CDR3 has 15 residues. Trimming took 0 bases from V and 2 from J; bases not matched to a gene: 2. CDR1 and CDR2 from the germline V gene are LNHDA and SQIVND (reference sequence). The CDR3 sequence: CASSIDRGRNTEAFF. The DNA for the CDR3 is TGTGCCAGTAGTATAGACAGGGGGCGAAACACTGAAGCTTTCTTT.

At least ten counts were recorded for this clonotype. V and J are TRBV6-1 and TRBJ1-1; no definite D call. The CDR3 covers 11 residues. Trimming took off 8 bases at V and 1 base at J, with 5 bases between the two ends. Germline assignment: CDR1 MNHNS and CDR2 SASEGT. The CDR3 bases are TGTGCCAGCGCGGGGAACACTGAAGCTTTCTTT. The encoded protein is CASAGNTEAFF.

This clonotype was detected only a few times. The gene calls are TRBV5-1 and TRBJ1-6; 8 positions match TRBD1. The CDR3 is 15 amino acids. Germline CDR1 reads SGHRS; CDR2 reads YFSETQ. Unmatched junction bases numbered 4, after V lost 1 base and J lost 7 bases. The CDR3 region has the DNA TGCGCCAGCAGCTTGTTGACAGGGGTCAATTCACCCCTCCACTTT. This codes for CASSLLTGVNSPLHF.

This clonotype was recorded many times. The rearrangement links TRBV6-2 or TRBV6-3 to TRBJ1-5; D remains ambiguous. The V end was cut by 7 bases, the J end by 8 bases, with 12 bases between. The CDR3 runs 12 residues. The germline CDR1 and CDR2 sequences are MNHEY and SVGEGT. The CDR3 region is CASKGLVEPQHF. Written as DNA, the CDR3 is TGTGCCAGCAAAGGTCTGGTGGAGCCCCAGCATTTT.

This clonotype has at least ten counts. The chain has TRBV29-1 and TRBJ1-1; D is perhaps TRBD1 (5 bases). Germline V gene lookup returns CDR1 SQVTM and CDR2 ANQGSEA. The CDR3 runs to 14 residues. V shed 1 base and J shed 0 bases, with 9 bases lying between them. CDR3 nucleotide sequence: TGCAGCGTTGAAGTGCAGGGAATGAACACTGAAGCTTTCTTT. It translates to CSVEVQGMNTEAFF.

The V and J genes are TRBV11-1 and TRBJ2-5; possibly TRBD1 or TRBD2 for D (8 bases each). CDR1 is SGHAT, CDR2 FQDESV, per germline (reference sequence). The V end was cut by 5 bases, the J end by 3 bases, with 22 bases between. The length of the CDR3 is 17 residues. Here the CDR3 DNA reads TGTGCCAGCAGCCCCAGGGGGCGGGGGGCCTCAAAAGAGACCCAGTACTTC. This encodes CASSPRGRGASKETQYF. Complete variable domain (other parts from reference TRBV11-1 and TRBJ2-5): EAEVAQSPRYKITEKSQAVAFWCDPISGHATLYWYRQILGQGPELLVQFQDESVVDDSQLPKDRFSAERLKGVDSTLKIQPAELGDSAMYLCASSPRGRGASKETQYFGPGTRLLVL.